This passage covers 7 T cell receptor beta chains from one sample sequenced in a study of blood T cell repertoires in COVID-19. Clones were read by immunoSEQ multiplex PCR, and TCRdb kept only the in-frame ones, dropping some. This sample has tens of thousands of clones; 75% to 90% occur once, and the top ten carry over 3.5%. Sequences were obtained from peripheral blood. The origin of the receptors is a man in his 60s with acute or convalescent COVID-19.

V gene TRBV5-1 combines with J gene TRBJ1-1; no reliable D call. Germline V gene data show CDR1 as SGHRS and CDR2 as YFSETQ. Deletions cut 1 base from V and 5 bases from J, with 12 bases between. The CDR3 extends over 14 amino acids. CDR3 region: CASSLTVSNTEAFF. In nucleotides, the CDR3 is TGCGCCAGCAGCTTGACAGTCAGTAATACTGAAGCTTTCTTT.

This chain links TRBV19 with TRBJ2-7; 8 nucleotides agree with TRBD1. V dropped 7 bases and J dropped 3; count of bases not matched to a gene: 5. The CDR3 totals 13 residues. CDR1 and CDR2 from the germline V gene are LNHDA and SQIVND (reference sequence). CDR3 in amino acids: CASIQGADYEQYF. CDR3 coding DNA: TGTGCCAGTATTCAGGGGGCGGACTACGAGCAGTACTTC.

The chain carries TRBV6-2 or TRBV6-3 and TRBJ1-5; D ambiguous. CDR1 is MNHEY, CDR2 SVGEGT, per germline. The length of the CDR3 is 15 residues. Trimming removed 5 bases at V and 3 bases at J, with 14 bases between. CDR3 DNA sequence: TGTGCCAGCAGTCGGGGTGGAGAGGTCAATCAGCCCCAGCATTTT. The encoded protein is CASSRGGEVNQPQHF.

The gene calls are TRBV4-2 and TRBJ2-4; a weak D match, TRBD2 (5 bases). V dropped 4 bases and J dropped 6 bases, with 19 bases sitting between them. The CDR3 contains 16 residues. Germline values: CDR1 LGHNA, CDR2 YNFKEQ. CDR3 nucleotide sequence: TGTGCCAGCAGCCCCTCGCCGGGAACCCTCGGAAACATTCAGTACTTC. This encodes CASSPSPGTLGNIQYF.

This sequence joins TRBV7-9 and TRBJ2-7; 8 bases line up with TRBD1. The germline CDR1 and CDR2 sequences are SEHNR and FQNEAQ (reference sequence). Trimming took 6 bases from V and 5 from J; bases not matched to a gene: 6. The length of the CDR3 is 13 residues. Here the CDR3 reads CASRSTGVHEQYF. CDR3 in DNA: TGTGCCAGCAGATCGACAGGGGTCCACGAGCAGTACTTC.

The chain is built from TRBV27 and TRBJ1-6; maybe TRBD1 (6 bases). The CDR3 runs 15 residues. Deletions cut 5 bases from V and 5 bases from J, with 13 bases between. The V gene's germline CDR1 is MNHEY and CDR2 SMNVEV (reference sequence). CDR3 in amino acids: CASSHHRDNNSPLHF. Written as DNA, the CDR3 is TGTGCCAGCAGTCATCACAGGGATAATAATTCACCCCTCCACTTT.

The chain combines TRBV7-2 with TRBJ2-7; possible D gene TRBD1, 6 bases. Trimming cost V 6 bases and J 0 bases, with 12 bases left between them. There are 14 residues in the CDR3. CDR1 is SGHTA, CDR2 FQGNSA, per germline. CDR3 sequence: CASSLRQDSYEQYF. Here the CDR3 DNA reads TGTGCCAGCAGTCTTAGACAGGACTCCTACGAGCAGTACTTC. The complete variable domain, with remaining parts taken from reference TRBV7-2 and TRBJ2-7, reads GAGVSQSPSNKVTEKGKDVELRCDPISGHTALYWYRQSLGQGLEFLIYFQGNSAPDKSGLPSDRFSAERTGGSVSTLTIQRTQQEDSAVYLCASSLRQDSYEQYFGPGTRLTVT.